Below, 3 T cell receptor beta chains from the same sample are listed, as sequenced in a study of tumor-infiltrating lymphocytes in primary liver carcinoma. From around 530 ng of total RNA, TCR beta-specific cDNA was reverse-transcribed using a constant-region primer. Each TCR beta library was derived from three nested multiplex PCR rounds that employed slightly modified ARM-PCR. The two initial PCR rounds, around 11 cycles each, used TRBV1-TRBV30 forward and C-beta reverse primers. TCRdb independently ran MiXCR on the multiplex PCR reads; one entry per CDR3 protein. The sample shows 45,000 to 55,000 distinct CDR3 sequences, roughly 77% of them seen only once. Joint extraction of RNA and DNA used 20-30 mg of bulk tissue that was unsorted. Sequences were obtained from liver tumor tissue from sampling region 2. The subset denotes: tumor region T2, inferior pole. The receptors were sampled from a man aged 35-49 years with primary liver carcinoma and hepatitis B virus infection.

For this clonotype: Sequence at one end of the junction differs from germline and may be a read error. The rearrangement joins TRBV11-2 to TRBJ2-1; D is undetermined. The CDR3 is made up of 14 amino acids. The germline V gene encodes CDR1 SGHAT and CDR2 FQNNGV. The chain's CDR3 is CDNSSAAGGNEHFF. The CDR3 nucleotides read TGTGACAACAGCTCCGCTGCAGGCGGTAATGAGCACTTCTTC.

Comment on this clonotype: One end of the junction fails to match germline, which may point to a read error. The chain joins TRBV28 to TRBJ2-3, with D uncertain. This CDR3 region has 14 residues. CDR1 is MDHEN and CDR2 is SYDVKM in the germline V gene. As DNA, the CDR3 is TGTGCCAGCAATGCGGCGGCTTTCACAGATACGGAGTATTTT. Translation gives CASNAAAFTDTEYF.

As concerns this clonotype: As the CDR3 is not closed by the conserved phenylalanine or tryptophan, this likely results from a read error. The chain joins TRBV12-3 or TRBV12-4 to TRBJ2-1; 10 positions match TRBD2. V shed 8 bases, J shed 6 bases, and the junction held 7 bases outside the gene matches. The CDR3 runs 14 residues. The CDR3 DNA sequence: TGTGCCAGCCGCGGACTAGCGGATCCCAATGAGCAGTTCCTC. Translated, it gives CASRGLADPNEQFL.